This T cell receptor (beta chain) was identified in a study of CD8+ T cells in alopecia areata. The study team obtained lesional scalp punch biopsies and peripheral blood from alopecia areata patients. Germline V CDR1 and CDR2: SEHNR, FQNEAQ (reference sequence). V shed 3 bases and J 4 bases; nucleotides not matched to a gene: 3. This CDR3 comprises 15 residues. This clone was found a few times. The antigen remains unidentified. General study results and limits: There were also resident alphabeta T cells of normal skin sequenced in scalp samples.

Following RNA extraction, reverse transcription yielded cDNA that acted as the sequencing template. Method: immunoSEQ multiplex PCR; TCRdb's copy keeps in-frame clones and lacks some. The table includes 15,000 to 16,000 clones, approximately 54% detected once. This sequence was found in a human donor with alopecia areata. This chain links TRBV7-9 with TRBJ2-1; 10 bases are shared with TRBD2. Sequencing was carried out using skin. Written as DNA, the CDR3 is TGTGCCAGCAGCTTGGAACTAGCGGGGTACAATGAGCAGTTCTTC. Its translation is CASSLELAGYNEQFF.